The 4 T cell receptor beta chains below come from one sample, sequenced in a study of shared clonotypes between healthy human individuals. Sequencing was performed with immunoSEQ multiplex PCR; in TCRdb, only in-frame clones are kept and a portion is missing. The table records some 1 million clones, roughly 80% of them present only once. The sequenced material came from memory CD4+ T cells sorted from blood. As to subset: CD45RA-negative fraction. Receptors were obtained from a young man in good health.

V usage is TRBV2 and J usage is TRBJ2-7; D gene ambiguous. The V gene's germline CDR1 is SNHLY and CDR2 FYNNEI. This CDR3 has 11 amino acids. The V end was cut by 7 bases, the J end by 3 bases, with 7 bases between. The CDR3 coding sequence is TGTGCCAGCACCGTAGACTACGAGCAGTACTTC. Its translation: CASTVDYEQYF.

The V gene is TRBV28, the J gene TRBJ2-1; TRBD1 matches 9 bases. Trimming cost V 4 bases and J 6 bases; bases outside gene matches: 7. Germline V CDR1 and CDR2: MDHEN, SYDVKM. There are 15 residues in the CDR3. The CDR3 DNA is TGTGCCAGCAGTTCGGGACAGGGAACTCCCAATGAGCAGTTCTTC. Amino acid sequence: CASSSGQGTPNEQFF.

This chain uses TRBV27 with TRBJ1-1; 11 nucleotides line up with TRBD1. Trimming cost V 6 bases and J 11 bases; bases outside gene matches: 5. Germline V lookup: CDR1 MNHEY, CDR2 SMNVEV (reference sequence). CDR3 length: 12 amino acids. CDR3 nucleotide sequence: TGTGCCAGCAGGGCGGACAGGGGGCAGGCTTTCTTT. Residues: CASRADRGQAFF.

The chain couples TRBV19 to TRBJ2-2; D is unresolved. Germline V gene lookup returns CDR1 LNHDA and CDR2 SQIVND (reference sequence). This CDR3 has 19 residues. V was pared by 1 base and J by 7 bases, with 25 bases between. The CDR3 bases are TGTGCCAGTAGTATAGGTTGGAGCACGGCTAATCTTAAGGTCGGGGAGCTGTTTTTT. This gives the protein CASSIGWSTANLKVGELFF.